One sample yielded the 18 T cell receptor beta chains listed below, sequenced in a study of cytomegalovirus exposure and HLA in healthy donors. The PCR employed 60 Vbeta primers together with 13 Jbeta primers. The protocol was immunoSEQ multiplex PCR, while the TCRdb copy is restricted to in-frame clones and leaves out a portion. Among 250,000 or so clones, around nine tenths were seen once, and the ten largest hold less than 2%. The sample comprised PBMCs. These receptors originate from a girl aged 2 to 9 in good health and CMV-seronegative.

The CDR3, as DNA: TGTGCCAGTAGTCCCCTAGCGGGGGGAGGGGCCAACGTCCTGACTTTC. Translation: CASSPLAGGGANVLTF. The V call is TRBV19, the J call TRBJ2-6; 11 positions agree with TRBD2. Trimming took 5 bases from V and 4 from J; bases not matched to a gene: 4. Germline V lookup: CDR1 LNHDA, CDR2 SQIVND (reference sequence). The CDR3 spans 16 residues.

The J gene is TRBJ2-5, the V gene TRBV14, with D tentatively TRBD1 (6 bases). V lost 4 bases to trimming and J lost 2 bases, with 8 bases between them. CDR1 and CDR2 from the germline V gene are SGHDN and FVKESK. The CDR3 consists of 13 residues. The DNA of the CDR3 is TGTGCCAGCAGCCCCAGGGGTCAAGAGACCCAGTACTTC. As protein: CASSPRGQETQYF. The whole variable domain, remainder taken from reference TRBV14 and TRBJ2-5, is EAGVTQFPSHSVIEKGQTVTLRCDPISGHDNLYWYRRVMGKEIKFLLHFVKESKQDESGMPNNRFLAERTGGTYSTLKVQPAELEDSGVYFCASSPRGQETQYFGPGTRLLVL.

The chain couples TRBV6-1 to TRBJ1-2; 7 bases align to TRBD1. The junction had 8 bases not matched to a gene; V was cut back by 6 bases and J by 4 bases. The CDR3 is 14 amino acids. Per germline, CDR1 MNHNS and CDR2 SASEGT. CDR3 sequence (DNA): TGTGCCAGCAGACCCCGGACAGGAGTCTATGGCTACACCTTC. Its protein is CASRPRTGVYGYTF.

The count of this clone is one. The rearrangement links TRBV10-3 to TRBJ2-6; 14 nucleotides agree with TRBD2. After removal of 7 bases from V and 4 bases from J, the junction contained 12 bases not matched to a gene. Germline CDR1 reads ENHRY; CDR2 reads SYGVKD. This CDR3 has 19 amino acids. CDR3 residues: CAINSLGLAGVSGANVLTF. For the CDR3, the DNA is TGTGCCATCAACTCACTGGGACTAGCGGGAGTATCCGGGGCCAACGTCCTGACTTTC.

The chain is built from TRBV5-4 and TRBJ2-7; 10 bases are shared with TRBD2. This CDR3 is 14 amino acids long. V lost 2 bases and J lost 5; bases outside the gene matches: 4. In germline, CDR1 is SGHNT, CDR2 YYREEE (reference sequence). Written as DNA, the CDR3 is TGTGCCAGCAGCTTTAGCGGGAGGACTGACGAGCAGTACTTC. Amino acid sequence: CASSFSGRTDEQYF.

The chain joins TRBV2 to TRBJ2-1; TRBD2 matches 8 bases. Germline V lookup: CDR1 SNHLY, CDR2 FYNNEI. The ends lost 2 bases at V and 3 bases at J; junction bases unmatched: 3. This CDR3 comprises 15 residues. The CDR3 reads CASSELGTSYNEQFF. The CDR3 region has the DNA TGTGCCAGCAGTGAACTAGGGACTAGCTACAATGAGCAGTTCTTC.

The genes are TRBV11-2 and TRBJ1-6, with D hard to call. The germline V gene encodes CDR1 SGHAT and CDR2 FQNNGV. The CDR3 contains 12 residues. V gave up 6 bases and J gave up 9 bases, with 9 bases separating them. CDR3 region: CASSGEGSPLHF. CDR3 DNA sequence: TGTGCCAGCAGTGGGGAGGGTTCACCCCTCCACTTT.

The rearrangement links TRBV5-6 to TRBJ2-1, with D possibly matching TRBD2 (5 bases). The CDR3 totals 14 residues. Germline CDR1 reads SGHDT; CDR2 reads YYEEEE. Between the trimmed V and J ends, which lost 2 bases and 8 bases, there was a span of 14 bases. CDR3 DNA sequence: TGTGCCAGCAGCTTAGGTCTAGCCGGGGATGAGCAGTTCTTC. Translated, it gives CASSLGLAGDEQFF.

The V call is TRBV19, the J call TRBJ1-2; 12 bases line up with TRBD1. The CDR3 totals 19 residues. Trimming cost V 4 bases and J 2 bases; bases outside gene matches: 14. Per the germline V gene, CDR1 is LNHDA and CDR2 is SQIVND (reference sequence). CDR3 DNA sequence: TGTGCCAGTAGTAACTCCTTGGGGACAGGGGGCGAAGGAAACTATGGCTACACCTTC. This encodes CASSNSLGTGGEGNYGYTF.

The V call is TRBV2, the J call TRBJ2-1; 11 nucleotides align to TRBD2. The CDR3 totals 19 residues. The V and J ends lost 3 bases and 0 bases, in that order; junction bases with no gene match: 10. Germline-derived CDR1 and CDR2 are SNHLY and FYNNEI. CDR3: CASSDRTSGPQISYNEQFF. The DNA for the CDR3 is TGTGCCAGCAGTGACAGGACTAGCGGGCCCCAGATCTCCTACAATGAGCAGTTCTTC.

This chain connects TRBV5-6 to TRBJ2-7; no clear D gene. The CDR3 sequence is 14 residues long. V was clipped by 0 bases and J by 0 bases, with 7 bases between them. Germline V CDR1 and CDR2: SGHDT, YYEEEE. The CDR3 DNA reads as TGTGCCAGCAGCTTGGGGGCAGGCTCCTACGAGCAGTACTTC. It translates to CASSLGAGSYEQYF.

This clone was seen once. The V gene is TRBV28, the J gene TRBJ2-7; 9 nucleotides line up with TRBD1. V shed 6 bases and J 2 bases; nucleotides not matched to a gene: 11. This CDR3 contains 16 residues. CDR1 and CDR2 (germline): MDHEN, SYDVKM. CDR3 DNA sequence: TGTGCCAGCAGCCGAGAAAGGACAGGGGTAACCTACGAGCAGTACTTC. Amino acid sequence: CASSRERTGVTYEQYF. The variable domain in full, completed from reference TRBV28 and TRBJ2-7, reads DVKVTQSSRYLVKRTGEKVFLECVQDMDHENMFWYRQDPGLGLRLIYFSYDVKMKEKGDIPEGYSVSREKKERFSLILESASTNQTSMYLCASSRERTGVTYEQYFGPGTRLTVT.

The chain uses TRBV10-3 and TRBJ2-1, with 8 bases that match TRBD2. The CDR3 extends over 13 amino acids. The germline V gene has CDR1 ENHRY and CDR2 SYGVKD. V shed 11 bases and J 3 bases; nucleotides not matched to a gene: 6. CDR3 sequence reads: CALSGRFYNEQFF. CDR3 DNA sequence: TGTGCCCTAAGCGGGAGATTCTACAATGAGCAGTTCTTC.

The rearrangement uses TRBV7-9 and TRBJ1-1; possible D gene TRBD1, 5 bases. Trimming removed 5 bases from V and 5 bases from J, with 15 bases in between. The CDR3 consists of 14 residues. Germline loops: CDR1 SEHNR, CDR2 FQNEAQ (reference sequence). The CDR3 sequence: CASSLMNGGTEAFF. In nucleotides, the CDR3 is TGTGCCAGCAGCCTCATGAATGGGGGGACTGAAGCTTTCTTT.

A few counts support this clone. The CDR3 DNA sequence: TGTGCCAGCAGTCCCTTTGGGACAGGGAACTACGAGCAGTACTTC. Translated: CASSPFGTGNYEQYF. The rearrangement joins TRBV6-5 to TRBJ2-7, with TRBD1 matching 9 bases. CDR3 size: 15 residues. Trimming removed 5 bases from V and 3 bases from J; junction bases left unmatched: 8. CDR1 is MNHEY, CDR2 SVGAGI, per germline.

J is TRBJ1-2 and V is TRBV27, with TRBD1 matching over 7 bases. V dropped 5 bases and J dropped 2; count of bases not matched to a gene: 2. Germline V CDR1 and CDR2: MNHEY, SMNVEV (reference sequence). The length of the CDR3 is 13 residues. For the CDR3, the DNA is TGTGCCAGCAGTCCACAGGGGAACTATGGCTACACCTTC. Protein product: CASSPQGNYGYTF.

The chain combines TRBV30 with TRBJ2-3, with 9 positions matching TRBD2. Germline CDR1 and CDR2: GTSNPN and SVGIG (reference sequence). The junction had 4 bases not matched to a gene; V was cut back by 2 bases and J by 1 base. The CDR3 sequence is 15 residues long. The DNA for the CDR3 is TGTGCCTGGAGTCTTGTAGCGGGAGGCACAGATACGCAGTATTTT. Protein sequence: CAWSLVAGGTDTQYF. The whole variable domain, remainder taken from reference TRBV30 and TRBJ2-3, is SQTIHQWPATLVQPVGSPLSLECTVEGTSNPNLYWYRQAAGRGLQLLFYSVGIGQISSEVPQNLSASRPQDRQFILSSKKLLLSDSGFYLCAWSLVAGGTDTQYFGPGTRLTVL.

Only one count was recorded for this clone. The chain carries TRBV5-1 and TRBJ1-2, with 7 bases that match TRBD1. The CDR3 has 15 residues. CDR1 is SGHRS, CDR2 YFSETQ, per germline. J gave up 4 bases and V 4 bases, and 10 bases lay outside the gene matches. The CDR3 spells CASSGEGAVGYGYTF. The DNA for the CDR3 is TGCGCCAGCAGCGGAGAGGGGGCGGTCGGCTATGGCTACACCTTC.